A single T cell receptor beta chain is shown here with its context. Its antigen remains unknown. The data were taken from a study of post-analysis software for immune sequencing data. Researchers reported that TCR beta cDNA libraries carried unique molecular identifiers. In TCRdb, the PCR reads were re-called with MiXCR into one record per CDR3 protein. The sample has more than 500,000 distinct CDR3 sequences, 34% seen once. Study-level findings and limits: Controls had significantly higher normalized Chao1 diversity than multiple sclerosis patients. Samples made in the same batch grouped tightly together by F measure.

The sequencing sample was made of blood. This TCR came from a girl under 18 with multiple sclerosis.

The CDR3 sequence: CSASLAGRLSDIQYF. The CDR3 region has the DNA TGCAGTGCCTCACTAGCGGGGAGGCTAAGCGACATTCAGTACTTC. The rearrangement links TRBV20-1 to TRBJ2-7, with TRBD2 matching over 10 bases. The J call may be mistaken, given a closer DNA end match to TRBJ2-4. This CDR3 contains 15 residues. Germline CDR1 and CDR2: DFQATT and SNEGSKA (reference sequence).